Each of the 2 T cell receptor beta chains below was sequenced from the same sample in a study of T cells in Graves' hyperthyroidism and ophthalmopathy. What was amplified from RNA transcripts were TCR beta CDR3 regions. The TCR CDR3 first-round RT-PCR relied on the HTBI primer set. TCRdb processed the multiplex PCR reads anew with MiXCR; each CDR3 protein has one entry. The sample contains around 500,000 distinct CDR3 sequences, under 15% of which appear only once. Sequenced input: blood. The receptors were gathered from a woman younger than 35 with Graves' hyperthyroidism.

This clonotype was recorded at least ten times. The chain couples TRBV30 to TRBJ1-3, with unresolved D. The CDR3 is 11 amino acids. With 2 bases removed from V and 7 bases from J, the gap between germline ends came to 6 bases. From germline, CDR1 is GTSNPN and CDR2 SVGIG (reference sequence). The CDR3 loop is CAWSIGNTIYF. DNA for the CDR3: TGTGCCTGGAGTATCGGGAACACCATATATTTT.

The rearrangement links TRBV6-1 to TRBJ2-3, with 15 bases fitting TRBD2. The germline V gene has CDR1 MNHNS and CDR2 SASEGT. The CDR3 spans 19 residues. Trimming removed 6 bases from V and 1 base from J; junction bases left unmatched: 11. The CDR3 here is CASRSRGTSGRSRTDTQYF. The CDR3 coding sequence is TGTGCCAGCAGATCCAGGGGGACTAGCGGGAGGTCTCGCACAGATACGCAGTATTTT.